Presented here are 27 T cell receptor beta chains from one specimen sequenced in a study of CD4+ T cells in melanoma. Using immunoSEQ multiplex PCR, the repertoire was profiled, and TCRdb retains in-frame clones only, with some absent. The top ten clones hold around 3% of a sample with roughly 110,000 clones, approximately 90% of them seen once. Sequencing was done on a sample of peripheral blood. Receptors were obtained from a human donor with melanoma.

V usage is TRBV9 and J usage is TRBJ2-3, with D possibly being TRBD2 (5 bases). This CDR3 contains 14 residues. Trimming removed 3 bases at V and 5 bases at J, with 13 bases between. From germline, CDR1 is SGDLS and CDR2 YYNGEE. The CDR3 DNA reads as TGTGCCAGCAGCGCCAGGCTAGCTATAGATACGCAGTATTTT. It is translated as CASSARLAIDTQYF.

The genes are TRBV10-3 and TRBJ2-7, with D perhaps matching TRBD1 (5 bases). This CDR3 contains 12 residues. CDR1 ENHRY and CDR2 SYGVKD come from the germline V gene. Trimming shortened V by 7 bases and J by 6 bases, and 13 bases separated the two germline ends. The CDR3 nucleotides are TGTGCCATCAATAGTGTAGGGGTCGAGCAGTACTTC. Its protein is CAINSVGVEQYF.

This clone was observed a few times. The chain couples TRBV2 to TRBJ1-2; D might be TRBD1 (6 bases). The CDR3 has 14 residues. V lost 3 bases and J 4 bases, leaving 12 bases between the germline ends. CDR1 and CDR2 (germline): SNHLY, FYNNEI. The CDR3 bases are TGTGCCAGCAGTGACGGCAGGGGTCCCTATGGCTACACCTTC. It codes for CASSDGRGPYGYTF.

The chain uses TRBV10-3 and TRBJ2-7; D gene uncertain. Germline CDR1 and CDR2: ENHRY and SYGVKD. With 6 bases removed from V and 2 bases from J, the gap between germline ends came to 14 bases. The CDR3 consists of 14 residues. CDR3 protein: CAIRSAVETYEQYF. Here the CDR3 DNA reads TGTGCCATCAGGTCGGCGGTGGAAACCTACGAGCAGTACTTC.

The chain recombines TRBV7-5 with TRBJ2-5; the tabulated D call, TRBD2, remains unverified against the DNA. TRBV7-5 is a recognized pseudogene. CDR3 size: 17 residues. CDR3 nucleotide sequence: TGTGTCAGAAGCCCAATAACGAGACGGGGGGTCCCCAAGACCCAGTACTTC. Amino acids: CVRSPITRRGVPKTQYF.

The V gene is TRBV28, the J gene TRBJ1-6; unclear D gene. This CDR3 comprises 14 residues. The germline V gene encodes CDR1 MDHEN and CDR2 SYDVKM. The V end was cut by 4 bases, the J end by 4 bases, with 8 bases between. CDR3 coding DNA: TGTGCCAGCAGTTCAGACAAGTATAATTCACCCCTCCACTTT. Its protein is CASSSDKYNSPLHF.

V usage is TRBV10-3 and J usage is TRBJ2-7, with D maybe TRBD2 (6 bases). V gave up 6 bases and J gave up 1 base, with 19 bases separating them. The CDR3 runs to 16 residues. Looked up from germline, CDR1 is ENHRY and CDR2 is SYGVKD. CDR3 coding DNA: TGTGCCATCAGGGAAACTGGGACTTTTTTTTCCTACGAGCAGTACTTC. Protein: CAIRETGTFFSYEQYF.

This rearrangement joins TRBV28 to TRBJ2-7; D gene ambiguous. The length of the CDR3 is 13 residues. CDR1 is MDHEN and CDR2 is SYDVKM in the germline V gene. V shed 6 bases and J shed 6 bases, with 15 bases lying between them. CDR3 protein: CASRTPTNREQYF. The CDR3 bases are TGTGCCAGCAGAACTCCCACCAATCGCGAGCAGTACTTC.

CDR3 loop: CASSLLGSDTQYF. CDR3 nucleotides: TGTGCCAGCAGCTTGCTGGGGTCAGATACGCAGTATTTT. This sequence joins TRBV5-8 and TRBJ2-3; D remains unclear. Germline V lookup: CDR1 SGHTS, CDR2 YDEGEE. The CDR3 runs to 13 residues. V lost 1 base to trimming and J lost 4 bases, with 7 bases between them.

The V gene is TRBV7-9, the J gene TRBJ1-3; weak D call: TRBD1 (5 bases). This CDR3 contains 15 residues. Between the trimmed V and J ends, which lost 8 bases and 0 bases, there was a span of 14 bases. Germline CDR1 reads SEHNR; CDR2 reads FQNEAQ (reference sequence). The CDR3 spells CASGREGISGNTIYF. In DNA form, the CDR3 reads TGTGCCAGCGGCAGGGAGGGGATCTCTGGAAACACCATATATTTT.

The rearrangement uses TRBV7-3 and TRBJ2-5, with 7 bases aligning to TRBD1. The junction had 10 bases not matched to a gene; V was cut back by 0 bases and J by 3 bases. Germline CDR1 SGHTA, CDR2 FQGTGA. The CDR3 is made up of 17 amino acids. CDR3 region: CASSLTLQRTGEETQYF. Written as DNA, the CDR3 is TGTGCCAGCAGCTTAACTCTTCAGAGGACAGGCGAAGAGACCCAGTACTTC. Combining the CDR3 with reference TRBV7-3 and TRBJ2-5 gives the whole variable domain GAGVSQTPSNKVTEKGKYVELRCDPISGHTALYWYRQSLGQGPEFLIYFQGTGAADDSGLPNDRFFAVRPEGSVSTLKIQRTERGDSAVYLCASSLTLQRTGEETQYFGPGTRLLVL.

The chain joins TRBV29-1 to TRBJ1-1, with 10 bases fitting TRBD1. CDR1 and CDR2 from the germline V gene are SQVTM and ANQGSEA. The CDR3 loop spans 13 amino acids. The junction had 6 bases not matched to a gene; V was cut back by 7 bases and J by 4 bases. The CDR3 loop reads CSARQGAGTEAFF. CDR3 bases: TGCAGCGCTCGACAGGGGGCGGGCACTGAAGCTTTCTTT.

In the case of this clone: The germline gene is not matched at one end of the junction; a read error may be the cause. V usage is TRBV5-1 and J usage is TRBJ2-7, with 7 bases aligning to TRBD2. Germline V gene lookup returns CDR1 SGHRS and CDR2 YFSETQ. The CDR3 length is 14 residues. CDR3 region: CASRLASGTYEQYF. The CDR3 coding sequence is TGCGCCAGCAGGTTGGCTAGCGGAACCTACGAGCAGTACTTC.

The CDR3 sequence: CASRGGQLAKNIQYF. CDR3 DNA: TGCGCCAGTCGTGGGGGACAGCTAGCCAAAAACATTCAGTACTTC. This sequence joins TRBV5-1 and TRBJ2-4; 7 bases are a match to TRBD1. The CDR3 covers 15 residues. V was pared by 8 bases and J by 0 bases, with 8 bases of the junction left unmatched. The germline gives CDR1 SGHRS, CDR2 YFSETQ.

The chain's CDR3 is CASSQVLGGEGEKLFF. The CDR3 bases are TGCGCCAGCAGCCAAGTTCTGGGAGGGGAGGGTGAAAAACTGTTTTTT. The chain recombines TRBV4-1 with TRBJ1-4; the D gene is possibly TRBD1 (5 bases). The CDR3 totals 16 residues. V was cut by 1 base and J by 7 bases, with 16 bases left in between. Germline V gives CDR1 MGHRA, CDR2 YSYEKL.

This clone has just one count. The chain uses TRBV7-7 and TRBJ2-1, with 7 bases lining up with TRBD1. The ends lost 5 bases at V and 4 bases at J; junction bases unmatched: 8. In germline, CDR1 is SSHAT, CDR2 FNYEAQ (reference sequence). The CDR3 loop spans 15 amino acids. The CDR3 DNA reads TGTGCCAGCAGCGCCTTAGGGACAGAATACAATGAGCAGTTCTTC. Translated: CASSALGTEYNEQFF.

With respect to this clone: The same CDR3 arises from other DNA sequences in this sample as well. The chain uses TRBV7-9 and TRBJ2-1; D might be TRBD1 (5 bases). The CDR3 contains 16 residues. Germline CDR1 SEHNR, CDR2 FQNEAQ (reference sequence). Trimming pared 1 base from V and 0 bases from J, leaving 10 bases between. The CDR3 sequence: CASSLGGGASYNEQFF. The CDR3 DNA reads as TGTGCCAGCAGCTTAGGGGGTGGGGCCTCCTACAATGAGCAGTTCTTC.

This sequence joins TRBV5-4 and TRBJ2-3; no clear D gene. CDR1 is SGHNT, CDR2 YYREEE, per germline (reference sequence). The ends were cut back, 3 bases at V and 2 bases at J, with 13 bases in the middle. The CDR3 spans 15 residues. The CDR3 loop reads CASSSKRHFTDTQYF. CDR3 coding DNA: TGTGCCAGCAGCTCGAAGCGACATTTCACAGATACGCAGTATTTT.

CDR3 amino acids: CASKWGRGTEAFF. The CDR3 nucleotides are TGTGCCAGCAAGTGGGGCCGGGGCACTGAAGCTTTCTTT. The chain has TRBV2 and TRBJ1-1; perhaps TRBD1 as D (5 bases). Germline CDR1 reads SNHLY; CDR2 reads FYNNEI. There are 13 residues in the CDR3. Trimming shortened V by 7 bases and J by 4 bases, and 13 bases separated the two germline ends.

The chain carries TRBV28 and TRBJ1-2; 8 bases are a match to TRBD1. The germline V gene encodes CDR1 MDHEN and CDR2 SYDVKM. The CDR3 extends over 15 amino acids. V shed 4 bases, J shed 4 bases, and the junction held 8 bases outside the gene matches. The CDR3 coding sequence is TGTGCCAGCAGTTCCGGGACAGGCCTAGGCTATGGCTACACCTTC. Translation gives CASSSGTGLGYGYTF.

The chain uses TRBV23-1 and TRBJ2-1; 8 positions agree with TRBD2. TRBV23-1 is an ORF, with its function uncertain. CDR3 length: 16 residues. J was trimmed by 1 base and V by 2 bases; bases with no gene match: 4. CDR3: CASSQALAASYNEQFF. In DNA form, the CDR3 reads TGCGCCAGCAGTCAAGCACTAGCGGCTTCCTACAATGAGCAGTTCTTC.

The rearrangement joins TRBV5-1 to TRBJ2-1, with 7 bases fitting TRBD1. The CDR3 length is 14 residues. Germline-derived CDR1 and CDR2 are SGHRS and YFSETQ. Unmatched junction bases numbered 8, after V lost 3 bases and J lost 8 bases. The CDR3 bases are TGCGCCAGCAGCTGGGGCGACAGGGCCGATGAGCAGTTCTTC. Translation: CASSWGDRADEQFF.

This clone was observed once. V is TRBV27 and J is TRBJ2-3; maybe TRBD1 (5 bases). Trimming pared 2 bases from V and 2 bases from J, leaving 11 bases between. The CDR3 covers 15 residues. CDR1 and CDR2 from the germline V gene are MNHEY and SMNVEV (reference sequence). The chain's CDR3 is CASSLGAFDTDTQYF. The CDR3 region has the DNA TGTGCCAGCAGTTTAGGGGCGTTTGACACAGATACGCAGTATTTT.

The CDR3 DNA sequence: TGTGCCAGCAGCTTAGGACAAATCTATGGCTACACCTTC. The encoded protein is CASSLGQIYGYTF. The V and J genes are TRBV7-9 and TRBJ1-2; D not certain. V lost 1 base and J lost 4, with 7 bases in between. This CDR3 is 13 amino acids long. From germline, CDR1 is SEHNR and CDR2 FQNEAQ (reference sequence).

The count of this clone is one. The rearrangement uses TRBV19 and TRBJ2-2; 8 bases are shared with TRBD1. Germline V gene data show CDR1 as LNHDA and CDR2 as SQIVND (reference sequence). This CDR3 is built from 18 residues. After removal of 8 bases from V and 3 bases from J, the junction contained 17 bases not matched to a gene. CDR3 protein: CASLEPQGARGDTGELFF. CDR3 nucleotides: TGTGCCAGTCTCGAACCCCAGGGGGCTAGAGGGGACACCGGGGAGCTGTTTTTT.

The chain employs TRBV15 and TRBJ2-3; possibly TRBD2 for D (6 bases). Trimming stripped 1 base from V and 7 bases from J, with 12 bases between. From germline, CDR1 is LNHNV and CDR2 YYDKDF (reference sequence). The CDR3 is 14 amino acids. CDR3 residues: CATSRGGETHTQYF. The CDR3 DNA reads as TGTGCCACCAGCAGAGGGGGGGAGACCCATACGCAGTATTTT.

The V call is TRBV30, the J call TRBJ2-7; 9 bases are a match to TRBD2. Germline trimming cut 2 bases from V and 2 bases from J; bases unmatched to any gene: 7. This CDR3 spans 15 amino acids. CDR1 and CDR2 from the germline V gene are GTSNPN and SVGIG (reference sequence). Here the CDR3 DNA reads TGTGCCTGGAGTTCTAGCGGGAAGGGGACCTACGAGCAGTACTTC. Its translation: CAWSSSGKGTYEQYF.